The rows below give T cell receptor beta chains drawn from one sample of a study of blood T cell repertoires in COVID-19. TCRdb's table, derived via immunoSEQ multiplex PCR, lists solely in-frame clones and lacks some. The table lists 75,000 to 95,000 clones, 87% of them singletons, with around 16% in the top ten. Input material: peripheral blood. The origin of the receptors is a woman aged 55-75 years with COVID-19, enrolled during active disease. The CDR3 runs from the conserved cysteine through the conserved F or W. Each record gives: V gene, D gene, clone size, J gene, CDR3 protein, CDR3 DNA. A D gene is named only where the DNA matches it firmly. The size entry is marked missing in some rows and otherwise reads once, few, many or a size class.

v_gene: TRBV5-1
d_gene: TRBD2
abundance: -
j_gene: TRBJ2-7
CDR3aa: CASSPGLAGAYEQYF
CDR3nt: TGCGCCAGCAGCCCGGGACTAGCGGGGGCCTACGAGCAGTACTTC

v_gene: TRBV6-6
d_gene: -
abundance: -
j_gene: TRBJ1-2
CDR3aa: CASSLGGDGYTF
CDR3nt: TGTGCCAGCAGTTTGGGAGGGGATGGCTACACCTTC

v_gene: TRBV2
d_gene: TRBD1
abundance: few
j_gene: TRBJ2-7
CDR3aa: CASSEAGQGVWEQYF
CDR3nt: TGTGCCAGCAGTGAAGCGGGACAGGGGGTTTGGGAGCAGTACTTC

v_gene: TRBV4-1
d_gene: TRBD2
abundance: -
j_gene: TRBJ2-1
CDR3aa: CASSSRTSGWDNEQFF
CDR3nt: TGCGCCAGCAGCTCCCGGACTAGCGGGTGGGACAATGAGCAGTTCTTC

v_gene: TRBV12-3/TRBV12-4
d_gene: -
abundance: -
j_gene: TRBJ2-5
CDR3aa: CASSPPRGETQYF
CDR3nt: TGTGCCAGCAGTCCCCCCAGGGGAGAGACCCAGTACTTC

v_gene: TRBV19
d_gene: -
abundance: -
j_gene: TRBJ1-5
CDR3aa: CASRDSQGPGNQPQHF
CDR3nt: TGTGCCAGTAGGGACTCACAAGGCCCAGGCAATCAGCCCCAGCATTTT

v_gene: TRBV7-2
d_gene: TRBD1
abundance: -
j_gene: TRBJ1-5
CDR3aa: CASSSQGARQPQHF
CDR3nt: TGTGCCAGCAGCTCACAGGGGGCCCGACAGCCCCAGCATTTT

v_gene: TRBV7-9
d_gene: TRBD1
abundance: -
j_gene: TRBJ1-4
CDR3aa: CASSPNQGTGDNEKLFF
CDR3nt: TGTGCCAGCAGCCCAAACCAAGGGACAGGTGATAATGAAAAACTGTTTTTT

v_gene: TRBV15
d_gene: TRBD1
abundance: -
j_gene: TRBJ2-3
CDR3aa: CATSRDRADTQYF
CDR3nt: TGTGCCACCAGCAGGGACAGGGCAGATACGCAGTATTTT

v_gene: TRBV5-5
d_gene: TRBD1
abundance: few
j_gene: TRBJ1-2
CDR3aa: CASSGQGGALAYTF
CDR3nt: TGTGCCAGCAGCGGACAGGGAGGTGCCCTGGCATACACCTTC

v_gene: TRBV6-2/TRBV6-3
d_gene: TRBD2
abundance: -
j_gene: TRBJ2-3
CDR3aa: CASSYEGLAWDTQYF
CDR3nt: TGTGCCAGCAGTTACGAAGGACTAGCTTGGGATACGCAGTATTTT

v_gene: TRBV11-2
d_gene: TRBD2
abundance: -
j_gene: TRBJ2-5
CDR3aa: CASSQPLAGGETQYF
CDR3nt: TGTGCCAGCAGCCAACCGCTAGCGGGGGGGGAGACCCAGTACTTC

v_gene: TRBV30
d_gene: -
abundance: few
j_gene: TRBJ1-5
CDR3aa: CAWRGPDTPYQPQHF
CDR3nt: TGTGCCTGGAGGGGCCCTGACACCCCATATCAGCCCCAGCATTTT

v_gene: TRBV12-3/TRBV12-4
d_gene: -
abundance: -
j_gene: TRBJ1-6
CDR3aa: CASRVNKSPLHF
CDR3nt: TGTGCCAGCAGGGTGAACAAATCACCCCTCCACTTT

v_gene: TRBV5-4
d_gene: -
abundance: once
j_gene: TRBJ2-2
CDR3aa: CASSQGQFANTGELFF
CDR3nt: TGTGCCAGCAGCCAAGGACAGTTCGCGAACACCGGGGAGCTGTTTTTT

v_gene: TRBV3-1/TRBV3-2
d_gene: TRBD2
abundance: -
j_gene: TRBJ2-3
CDR3aa: CASSPGLAGDTQYF
CDR3nt: TGTGCCAGCAGCCCCGGACTAGCCGGGGATACGCAGTATTTT

v_gene: TRBV19
d_gene: -
abundance: -
j_gene: TRBJ1-2
CDR3aa: CASSISSHGTSRHGYTF
CDR3nt: TGTGCCAGTAGTATCAGCTCTCACGGGACAAGTCGACATGGCTACACCTTC

v_gene: TRBV30
d_gene: -
abundance: -
j_gene: TRBJ1-2
CDR3aa: CAWSRTAGANYGYTF
CDR3nt: TGTGCCTGGAGCCGTACGGCAGGGGCTAACTATGGCTACACCTTC

v_gene: TRBV5-1
d_gene: -
abundance: -
j_gene: TRBJ2-6
CDR3aa: CASSPRQVSSGANVLTF
CDR3nt: TGCGCCAGCAGCCCTCGACAGGTCAGCTCTGGGGCCAACGTCCTGACTTTC

v_gene: TRBV5-1
d_gene: -
abundance: -
j_gene: TRBJ1-2
CDR3aa: CASSLAGPMNYGYTF
CDR3nt: TGCGCCAGCAGCTTGGCAGGTCCTATGAACTATGGCTACACCTTC

v_gene: TRBV5-6
d_gene: -
abundance: many
j_gene: TRBJ2-5
CDR3aa: CASSFWGRRETQYF
CDR3nt: TGTGCCAGCAGCTTTTGGGGGCGACGGGAGACCCAGTACTTC

v_gene: TRBV28
d_gene: -
abundance: -
j_gene: TRBJ1-2
CDR3aa: CASTRPSRFSNGYTF
CDR3nt: TGTGCCAGCACCCGTCCCTCTAGATTCTCTAATGGCTACACCTTC

v_gene: TRBV7-2
d_gene: TRBD1
abundance: -
j_gene: TRBJ1-4
CDR3aa: CASSVNGQGFNEKLFF
CDR3nt: TGTGCCAGCAGCGTAAATGGACAGGGGTTTAATGAAAAACTGTTTTTT

v_gene: TRBV6-2/TRBV6-3
d_gene: TRBD2
abundance: -
j_gene: TRBJ2-5
CDR3aa: CASSYPPSGGRETQYF
CDR3nt: TGTGCCAGCAGTTACCCTCCTAGCGGGGGGAGAGAGACCCAGTACTTC

v_gene: TRBV21-1
d_gene: -
abundance: once
j_gene: TRBJ2-7
CDR3aa: CARPDRGGRYEQYF
CDR3nt: TGTGCCAGGCCCGACAGGGGAGGTCGTTACGAGCAGTACTTC

v_gene: TRBV7-9
d_gene: -
abundance: once
j_gene: TRBJ1-2
CDR3aa: CASSPRSGSYGYTF
CDR3nt: TGTGCCAGCAGCCCCAGGTCAGGGTCCTATGGCTACACCTTC

v_gene: TRBV14
d_gene: -
abundance: -
j_gene: TRBJ1-1
CDR3aa: CASSQLQGIAFEAFF
CDR3nt: TGTGCCAGCAGCCAACTCCAGGGGATAGCCTTTGAAGCTTTCTTT

v_gene: TRBV28
d_gene: TRBD1
abundance: -
j_gene: TRBJ2-7
CDR3aa: CASSWGTAKTGEQYF
CDR3nt: TGTGCCAGCAGTTGGGGGACAGCCAAGACGGGGGAGCAGTACTTC

v_gene: TRBV19
d_gene: TRBD1
abundance: once
j_gene: TRBJ1-1
CDR3aa: CVTKDRGLSEAFF
CDR3nt: TGTGTCACTAAGGACAGGGGGCTTTCTGAAGCTTTCTTT